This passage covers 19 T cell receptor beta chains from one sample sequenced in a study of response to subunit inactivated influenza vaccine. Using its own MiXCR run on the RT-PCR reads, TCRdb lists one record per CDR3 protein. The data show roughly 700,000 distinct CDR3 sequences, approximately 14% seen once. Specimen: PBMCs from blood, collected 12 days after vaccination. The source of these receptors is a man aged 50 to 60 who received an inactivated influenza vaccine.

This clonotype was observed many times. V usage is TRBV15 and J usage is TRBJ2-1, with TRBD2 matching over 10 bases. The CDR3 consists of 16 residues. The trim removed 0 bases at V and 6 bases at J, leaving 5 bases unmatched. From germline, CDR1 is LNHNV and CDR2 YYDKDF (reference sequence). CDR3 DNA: TGTGCCACCAGCAGAGATACTAGCGGGGTCTTCAATGAGCAGTTCTTC. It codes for CATSRDTSGVFNEQFF.

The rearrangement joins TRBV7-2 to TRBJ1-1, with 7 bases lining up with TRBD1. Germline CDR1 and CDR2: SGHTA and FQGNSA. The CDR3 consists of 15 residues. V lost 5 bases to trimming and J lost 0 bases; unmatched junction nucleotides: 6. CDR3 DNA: TGTGCCAGCAGCACGGGACAGATCATGAACACTGAAGCTTTCTTT. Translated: CASSTGQIMNTEAFF.

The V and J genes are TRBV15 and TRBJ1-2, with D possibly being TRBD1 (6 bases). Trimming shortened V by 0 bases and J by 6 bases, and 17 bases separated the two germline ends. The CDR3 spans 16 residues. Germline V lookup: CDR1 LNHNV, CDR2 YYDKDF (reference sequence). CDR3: CATSRDRQGRFHGYTF. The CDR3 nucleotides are TGTGCCACCAGCAGAGATCGCCAGGGGAGATTTCATGGCTACACCTTC.

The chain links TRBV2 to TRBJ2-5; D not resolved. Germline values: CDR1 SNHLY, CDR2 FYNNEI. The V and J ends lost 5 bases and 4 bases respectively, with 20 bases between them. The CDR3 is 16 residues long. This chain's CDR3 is CASSLGPSRSGETQYF. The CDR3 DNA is TGTGCCAGCAGTCTAGGGCCTAGTCGGTCCGGAGAGACCCAGTACTTC.

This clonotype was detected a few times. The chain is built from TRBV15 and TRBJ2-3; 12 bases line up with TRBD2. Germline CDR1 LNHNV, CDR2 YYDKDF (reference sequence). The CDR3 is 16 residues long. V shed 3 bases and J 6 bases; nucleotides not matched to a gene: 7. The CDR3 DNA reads TGTGCCACCAGCAGTCCCGGACTAGCGGGAAGTGATACGCAGTATTTT. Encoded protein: CATSSPGLAGSDTQYF.

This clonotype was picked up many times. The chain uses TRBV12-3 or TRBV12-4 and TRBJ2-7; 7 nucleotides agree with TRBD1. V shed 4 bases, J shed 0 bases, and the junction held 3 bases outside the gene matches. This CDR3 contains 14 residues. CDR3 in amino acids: CASSSDRPSYEQYF. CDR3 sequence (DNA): TGTGCCAGCAGTTCGGACAGGCCCTCCTACGAGCAGTACTTC.

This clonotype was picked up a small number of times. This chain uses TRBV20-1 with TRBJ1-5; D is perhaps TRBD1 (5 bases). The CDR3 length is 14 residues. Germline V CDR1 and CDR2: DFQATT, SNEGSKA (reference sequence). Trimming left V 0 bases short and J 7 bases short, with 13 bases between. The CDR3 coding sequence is TGCAGTGCTAGAGATCCGGGGGTTGAACAGCCCCAGCATTTT. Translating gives CSARDPGVEQPQHF.

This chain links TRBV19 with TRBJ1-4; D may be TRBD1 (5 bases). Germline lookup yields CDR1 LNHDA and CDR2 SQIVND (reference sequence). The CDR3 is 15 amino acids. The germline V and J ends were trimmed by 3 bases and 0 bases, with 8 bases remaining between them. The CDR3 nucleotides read TGTGCCAGTAGTATCGACAGTGCAACTAATGAAAAACTGTTTTTT. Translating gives CASSIDSATNEKLFF.

The CDR3 sequence is CASSSTTGGGWNTEAFF. In DNA form, the CDR3 reads TGTGCCAGCAGTTCGACGACAGGTGGAGGGTGGAACACTGAAGCTTTCTTT. The V call is TRBV6-4, the J call TRBJ1-1, with TRBD1 as a possible D gene (6 bases). Trimming removed 5 bases at V and 1 base at J, with 20 bases between. CDR3 length: 17 residues. Germline CDR1 reads MRHNA; CDR2 reads SNTAGT.

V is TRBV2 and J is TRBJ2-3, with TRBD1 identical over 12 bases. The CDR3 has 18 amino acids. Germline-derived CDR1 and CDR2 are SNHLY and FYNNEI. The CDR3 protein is CTICRGQGAGTGTDTQYF. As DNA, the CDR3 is TGTACCATCTGCCGGGGACAGGGGGCGGGAACCGGCACAGATACGCAGTATTTT. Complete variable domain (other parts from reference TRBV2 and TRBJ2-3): EPEVTQTPSHQVTQMGQEVILRCVPISNHLYFYWYRQILGQKVEFLVSFYNNEISEKSEIFDDQFSVERPDGSNFTLKIRSTKLEDSAMYFCTICRGQGAGTGTDTQYFGPGTRLTVL.

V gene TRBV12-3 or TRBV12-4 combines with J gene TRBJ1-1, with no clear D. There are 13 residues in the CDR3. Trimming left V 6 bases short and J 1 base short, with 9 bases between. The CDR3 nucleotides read TGTGCCAGCAGAAAAGACTGGAACACTGAAGCTTTCTTT. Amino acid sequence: CASRKDWNTEAFF.

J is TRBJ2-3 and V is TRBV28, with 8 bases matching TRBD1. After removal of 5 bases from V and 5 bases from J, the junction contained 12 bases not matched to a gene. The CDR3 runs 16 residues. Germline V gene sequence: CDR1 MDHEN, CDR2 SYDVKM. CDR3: CASSAPGQVFGDTQYF. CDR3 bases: TGTGCCAGCAGTGCTCCGGGACAGGTTTTTGGAGATACGCAGTATTTT.

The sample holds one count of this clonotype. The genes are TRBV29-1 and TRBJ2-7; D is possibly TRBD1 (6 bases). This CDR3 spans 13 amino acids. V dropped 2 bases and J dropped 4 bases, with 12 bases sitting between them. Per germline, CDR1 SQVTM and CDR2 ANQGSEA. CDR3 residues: CSVEMGHGYEQYF. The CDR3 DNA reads TGCAGCGTTGAAATGGGACACGGATACGAGCAGTACTTC.

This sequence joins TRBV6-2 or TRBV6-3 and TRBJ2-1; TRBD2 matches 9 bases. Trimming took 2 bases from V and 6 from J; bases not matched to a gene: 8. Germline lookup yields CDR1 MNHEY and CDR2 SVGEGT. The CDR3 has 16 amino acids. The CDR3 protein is CASSYSKREVRNEQFF. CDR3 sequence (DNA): TGTGCCAGCAGTTACAGTAAGCGGGAGGTCCGCAATGAGCAGTTCTTC.

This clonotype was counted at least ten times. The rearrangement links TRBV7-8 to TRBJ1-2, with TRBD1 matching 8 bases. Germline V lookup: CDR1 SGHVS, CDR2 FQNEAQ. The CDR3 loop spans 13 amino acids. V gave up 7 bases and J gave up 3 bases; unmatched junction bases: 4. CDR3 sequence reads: CASTSGQDYGYTF. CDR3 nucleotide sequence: TGTGCCAGCACCTCGGGACAGGACTATGGCTACACCTTC.

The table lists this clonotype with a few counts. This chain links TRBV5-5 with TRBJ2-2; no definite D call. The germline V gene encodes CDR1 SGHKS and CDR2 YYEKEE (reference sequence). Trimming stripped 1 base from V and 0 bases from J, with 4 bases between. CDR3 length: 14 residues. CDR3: CASSLPANTGELFF. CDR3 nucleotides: TGTGCCAGCAGCTTGCCAGCGAACACCGGGGAGCTGTTTTTT.

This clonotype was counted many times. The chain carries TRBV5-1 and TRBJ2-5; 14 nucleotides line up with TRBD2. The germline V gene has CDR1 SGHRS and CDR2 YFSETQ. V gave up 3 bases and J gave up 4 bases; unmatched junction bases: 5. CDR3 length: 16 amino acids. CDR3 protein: CASSSTSGGVVETQYF. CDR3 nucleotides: TGCGCCAGCAGCTCGACTAGCGGGGGGGTAGTAGAGACCCAGTACTTC.

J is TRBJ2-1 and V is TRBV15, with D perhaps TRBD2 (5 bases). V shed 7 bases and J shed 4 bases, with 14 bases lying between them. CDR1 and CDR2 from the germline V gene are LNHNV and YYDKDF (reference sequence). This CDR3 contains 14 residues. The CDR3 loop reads CATIGLADYNEQFF. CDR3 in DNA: TGTGCCACCATCGGGCTAGCTGATTACAATGAGCAGTTCTTC. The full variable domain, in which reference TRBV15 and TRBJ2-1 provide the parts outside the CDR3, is DAMVIQNPRYQVTQFGKPVTLSCSQTLNHNVMYWYQQKSSQAPKLLFHYYDKDFNNEADTPDNFQSRRPNTSFCFLDIRSPGLGDTAMYLCATIGLADYNEQFFGPGTRLTVL.

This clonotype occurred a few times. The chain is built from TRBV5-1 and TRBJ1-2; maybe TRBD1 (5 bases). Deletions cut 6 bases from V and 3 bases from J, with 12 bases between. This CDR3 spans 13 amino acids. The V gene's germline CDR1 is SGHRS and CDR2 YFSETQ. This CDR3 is CASTWDRDYGYTF. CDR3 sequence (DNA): TGCGCCAGCACCTGGGACCGCGACTATGGCTACACCTTC.